The 3 T cell receptor beta chains in this list originate from one sample, sequenced in a study of siplizumab effects on memory and regulatory T cells. Method: immunoSEQ multiplex PCR; TCRdb's copy keeps in-frame clones and lacks some. Of over 85,000 clones detected, 93% appear once; the ten largest clones hold over 5.5%. The sequenced sample consisted of CD8+ T cells sorted from blood. The source of these receptors is a human donor in good health.

The V gene is TRBV9, the J gene TRBJ2-3; 8 positions agree with TRBD2. Germline lookup yields CDR1 SGDLS and CDR2 YYNGEE. The length of the CDR3 is 17 residues. With 3 bases clipped from V and 1 base from J, the junction kept 10 bases outside the gene matches. DNA for the CDR3: TGTGCCAGCAGCGGAAAAGGGTGGCGGGGGGGCACAGATACGCAGTATTTT. This sequence encodes CASSGKGWRGGTDTQYF.

The rearrangement joins TRBV5-6 to TRBJ2-2; TRBD1 aligns across 7 bases. The V gene's germline CDR1 is SGHDT and CDR2 YYEEEE. The CDR3 consists of 15 residues. The V segment lost 0 bases and the J segment 6 bases; nucleotides outside the gene matches: 5. CDR3 in DNA: TGTGCCAGCAGCTTGGACAGGGGCGGCGCCGGGGAGCTGTTTTTT. Protein sequence: CASSLDRGGAGELFF.

The rearrangement uses TRBV7-6 and TRBJ2-1; D ambiguous. The CDR3 contains 16 residues. Trimming removed 5 bases from V and 4 bases from J, with 18 bases in between. CDR1 SGHVS and CDR2 FNYEAQ come from the germline V gene. The CDR3 reads CASSHQGQEIYNEQFF. CDR3 coding DNA: TGTGCCAGCAGCCACCAAGGGCAGGAGATATACAATGAGCAGTTCTTC.